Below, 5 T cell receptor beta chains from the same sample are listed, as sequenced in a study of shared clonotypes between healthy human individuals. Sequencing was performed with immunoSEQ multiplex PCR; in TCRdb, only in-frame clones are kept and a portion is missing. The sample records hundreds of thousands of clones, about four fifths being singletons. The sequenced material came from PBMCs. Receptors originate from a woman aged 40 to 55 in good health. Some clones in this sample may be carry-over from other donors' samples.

In nucleotides, the CDR3 is TGTGCCAGCAGTTATTCCGTAGGGGCATGGGGTGAAAAACTGTTTTTT. This encodes CASSYSVGAWGEKLFF. V is TRBV27 and J is TRBJ1-4; D might be TRBD1 (5 bases). This CDR3 has 16 amino acids. Looked up from germline, CDR1 is MNHEY and CDR2 is SMNVEV (reference sequence). Trimming removed 4 bases from V and 7 bases from J, with 19 bases in between. The full variable domain, its missing parts supplied by reference TRBV27 and TRBJ1-4, is EAQVTQNPRYLITVTGKKLTVTCSQNMNHEYMSWYRQDPGLGLRQIYYSMNVEVTDKGDVPEGYKVSRKEKRNFPLILESPSPNQTSLYFCASSYSVGAWGEKLFFGSGTQLSVL.

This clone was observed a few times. CDR3 coding DNA: TGTGCCAGCAAGGGTACGTTTCAGCCCCAGCATTTT. This translates into CASKGTFQPQHF. This chain uses TRBV2 with TRBJ1-5; D ambiguous. Deletions cut 7 bases from V and 6 bases from J, with 10 bases between. CDR1 and CDR2 from the germline V gene are SNHLY and FYNNEI. This CDR3 is 12 amino acids long.

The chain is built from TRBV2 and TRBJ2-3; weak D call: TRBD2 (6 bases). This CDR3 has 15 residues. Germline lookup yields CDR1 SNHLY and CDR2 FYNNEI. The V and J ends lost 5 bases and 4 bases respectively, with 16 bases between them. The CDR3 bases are TGTGCCAGCAGTATAGCGGCGAGGGACTCAGATACGCAGTATTTT. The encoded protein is CASSIAARDSDTQYF.

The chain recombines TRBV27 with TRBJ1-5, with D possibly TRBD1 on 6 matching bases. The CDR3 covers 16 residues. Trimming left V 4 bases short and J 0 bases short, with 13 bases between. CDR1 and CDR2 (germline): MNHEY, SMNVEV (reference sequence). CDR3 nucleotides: TGTGCCAGCAGTTCCGGGACACCCTATAGCAATCAGCCCCAGCATTTT. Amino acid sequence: CASSSGTPYSNQPQHF.

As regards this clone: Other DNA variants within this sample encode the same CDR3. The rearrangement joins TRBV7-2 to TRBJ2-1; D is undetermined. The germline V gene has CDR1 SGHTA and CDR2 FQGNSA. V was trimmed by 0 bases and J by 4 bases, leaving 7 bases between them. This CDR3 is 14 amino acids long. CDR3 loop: CASSLAGTYNEQFF. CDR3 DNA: TGTGCCAGCAGCTTAGCGGGCACATACAATGAGCAGTTCTTC.